The sequence of this T cell receptor (beta chain) was determined in a study of blood T cell repertoires in COVID-19. Study context: Material from acute and convalescent COVID-19 was sourced from the United States, Italy and Spain. PBMCs, B-cell-depleted T cells, or T cells were the source of the cDNA or gDNA that made up the material.

Methods used by the authors: For nucleated cells, counts were estimated from reference gene primer amplification. Assay: immunoSEQ multiplex PCR; the TCRdb copy retains only in-frame clones and omits some. V, J and clone size are those of that table, while D and trimming were read from the DNA. The table has over 400,000 clones, approximately 88% seen once. CDR3 length equals 15 residues. Germline CDR1 is MNHEY and CDR2 is SVGAGI. V lost 5 bases, J lost 7 bases, and 18 bases lay in between. Seattle-derived patients entered the study during active infection and were followed longitudinally. Sequenced input: peripheral blood. The TCR comes from a woman aged 45-59 years with COVID-19, enrolled during active disease. The V call is TRBV6-5, the J call TRBJ2-1, with D possibly matching TRBD2 (5 bases). The CDR3 is CASSLRTPADNEQFF. The CDR3 nucleotides read TGTGCCAGCAGTCTTAGGACTCCTGCGGATAATGAGCAGTTCTTC.